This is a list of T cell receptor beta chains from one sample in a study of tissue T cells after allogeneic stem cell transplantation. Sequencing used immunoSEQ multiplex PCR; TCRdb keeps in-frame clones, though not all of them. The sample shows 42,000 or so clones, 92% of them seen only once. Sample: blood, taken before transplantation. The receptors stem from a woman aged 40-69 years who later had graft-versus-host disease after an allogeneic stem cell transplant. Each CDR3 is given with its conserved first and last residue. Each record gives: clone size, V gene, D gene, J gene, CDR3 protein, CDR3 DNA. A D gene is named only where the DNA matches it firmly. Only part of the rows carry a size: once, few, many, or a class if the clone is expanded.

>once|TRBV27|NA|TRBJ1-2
CASSLSGTIYGYTF
TGTGCCAGCAGTTTATCCGGGACGATTTATGGCTACACCTTC
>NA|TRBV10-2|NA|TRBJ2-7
CASRTGLTRTYEQYF
TGCGCCAGCAGAACGGGACTCACAAGAACTTACGAGCAGTACTTC
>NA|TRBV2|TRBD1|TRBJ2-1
CASSRDRGSSYNEQFF
TGTGCCAGCAGCCGCGACAGGGGCAGCTCCTACAATGAGCAGTTCTTC
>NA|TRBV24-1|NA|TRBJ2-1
CATAYGNEQFF
TGTGCCACTGCATATGGCAATGAGCAGTTCTTC
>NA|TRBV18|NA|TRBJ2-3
CASSPLRSTDTQYF
TGTGCCAGCTCACCTCTGCGAAGCACAGATACGCAGTATTTT
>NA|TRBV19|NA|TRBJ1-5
CASSIATQGRNNQPQHF
TGTGCCAGTAGTATCGCGACACAGGGTAGGAACAATCAGCCCCAGCATTTT
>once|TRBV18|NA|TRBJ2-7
CASSPGRGGSYEQYF
TGTGCCAGCTCACCAGGCCGGGGAGGTTCCTACGAGCAGTACTTC
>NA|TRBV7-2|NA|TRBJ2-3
CASSFRGGSPDTQYF
TGTGCCAGCAGCTTTCGGGGCGGTTCGCCAGATACGCAGTATTTT
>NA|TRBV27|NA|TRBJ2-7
CASSFGQGLYEQYF
TGTGCCAGCAGTTTTGGGCAGGGCCTCTACGAGCAGTACTTC
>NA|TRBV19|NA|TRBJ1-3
CASSIRRGPIYF
TGTGCCAGTAGTATTCGTCGGGGTCCCATATATTTT
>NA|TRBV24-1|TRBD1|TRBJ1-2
CATSDSHGTGTYGYTF
TGTGCCACCAGTGATTCACACGGGACAGGGACCTATGGCTACACCTTC
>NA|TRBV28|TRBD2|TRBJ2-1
CASSSPGLAGGHEQFF
TGTGCCAGCAGTTCCCCGGGACTAGCGGGAGGGCATGAGCAGTTCTTC
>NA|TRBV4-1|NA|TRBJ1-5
CASSQDWQGPQPQHF
TGCGCCAGCAGCCAAGATTGGCAGGGACCTCAGCCCCAGCATTTT